Listed here are 15 T cell receptor beta chains from one sample, sequenced in a study of siplizumab effects on memory and regulatory T cells. The table came from immunoSEQ multiplex PCR; TCRdb's copy has only in-frame clones and leaves some out. The data hold about 56,000 clones, with around 97% observed a single time. Sequenced: naive CD8+ T cells sorted from blood. These receptors came from a human donor in good health.

The chain recombines TRBV11-2 with TRBJ2-2; D is undetermined. The CDR3 sequence is 14 residues long. Trimming removed 5 bases from V and 7 bases from J, with 14 bases in between. From germline, CDR1 is SGHAT and CDR2 FQNNGV. The CDR3 DNA follows: TGTGCCAGCAGCCTTCCCGAGAACGGCGGGGAGCTGTTTTTT. Protein: CASSLPENGGELFF.

The sample holds one count of this clone. J is TRBJ1-2 and V is TRBV4-3; TRBD1 is a possible D gene (5 bases). This CDR3 comprises 15 residues. Per the germline V gene, CDR1 is LGHNA and CDR2 is YSLEER. The ends were cut back, 0 bases at V and 3 bases at J, with 11 bases in the middle. CDR3 DNA: TGCGCCAGCAGCCAAGAAGGTCAGGGCTACTATGGCTACACCTTC. Translating gives CASSQEGQGYYGYTF.

V gene TRBV9 combines with J gene TRBJ2-1; 7 nucleotides align to TRBD1. CDR1 and CDR2 from the germline V gene are SGDLS and YYNGEE. V was pared by 4 bases and J by 7 bases, with 8 bases of the junction left unmatched. This CDR3 has 14 amino acids. The CDR3 nucleotides are TGTGCCAGCAGCCCCCCAGGGGGTGGGAATGAGCAGTTCTTC. Translated: CASSPPGGGNEQFF.

The V gene is TRBV15, the J gene TRBJ1-2; TRBD1 might be the D (5 bases). V dropped 3 bases and J dropped 3 bases, with 14 bases sitting between them. The CDR3 spans 15 residues. Germline CDR1 is LNHNV and CDR2 is YYDKDF (reference sequence). CDR3 in DNA: TGTGCCACCAGCAGCGATTTCCAGGGTGACTATGGCTACACCTTC. The encoded protein is CATSSDFQGDYGYTF. Looking up the rest from reference TRBV15 and TRBJ1-2 gives the full variable domain: DAMVIQNPRYQVTQFGKPVTLSCSQTLNHNVMYWYQQKSSQAPKLLFHYYDKDFNNEADTPDNFQSRRPNTSFCFLDIRSPGLGDTAMYLCATSSDFQGDYGYTFGSGTRLTVV.

The genes are TRBV28 and TRBJ2-7; no reliable D call. The ends were cut back, 3 bases at V and 2 bases at J, with 17 bases in the middle. This CDR3 is 16 amino acids long. Germline V gene sequence: CDR1 MDHEN, CDR2 SYDVKM. The CDR3 protein is CASSLSTDQPPYEQYF. The CDR3 nucleotides are TGTGCCAGCAGTTTGTCCACGGACCAACCTCCCTACGAGCAGTACTTC. Combining the CDR3 with reference TRBV28 and TRBJ2-7 gives the whole variable domain DVKVTQSSRYLVKRTGEKVFLECVQDMDHENMFWYRQDPGLGLRLIYFSYDVKMKEKGDIPEGYSVSREKKERFSLILESASTNQTSMYLCASSLSTDQPPYEQYFGPGTRLTVT.

CDR3 sequence: CASGDSRSYNEQFF. The CDR3 region has the DNA TGTGCCAGCGGGGACAGCCGCTCCTACAATGAGCAGTTCTTC. This chain links TRBV28 with TRBJ2-1, with 7 nucleotides matching TRBD1. This CDR3 has 14 residues. Unmatched junction bases numbered 4, after V lost 8 bases and J lost 0 bases. The germline gives CDR1 MDHEN, CDR2 SYDVKM.

V and J are TRBV7-9 and TRBJ1-4; D gene unclear. The V gene's germline CDR1 is SEHNR and CDR2 FQNEAQ (reference sequence). The V end lost 5 bases, the J end lost 3 bases, and 10 bases lay between the germline ends. The CDR3 is 14 amino acids. CDR3 bases: TGTGCCAGCAGCCTTGTTGGGGCTAATGAAAAACTGTTTTTT. As protein: CASSLVGANEKLFF.

The chain is built from TRBV5-4 and TRBJ2-5; tentative D call: TRBD1 (6 bases). The assigned J gene may be wrong: the sequence end matches TRBJ2-7 better. Germline V lookup: CDR1 SGHNT, CDR2 YYREEE (reference sequence). The CDR3 extends over 15 amino acids. CDR3: CASSHGTTPYYEQYF. In DNA form, the CDR3 reads TGTGCCAGCAGCCACGGGACAACTCCCTACTACGAGCAGTACTTC.

The rearrangement uses TRBV27 and TRBJ2-2; D gene ambiguous. V was cut by 3 bases and J by 7 bases, with 12 bases left in between. Germline V lookup: CDR1 MNHEY, CDR2 SMNVEV (reference sequence). The CDR3 is 14 residues long. Here the CDR3 DNA reads TGTGCCAGCAGTTTCCAGCAGCGAAGCGGGGAGCTGTTTTTT. Its translation: CASSFQQRSGELFF.

This sequence joins TRBV5-6 and TRBJ2-3, with 7 bases lining up with TRBD2. Looked up from germline, CDR1 is SGHDT and CDR2 is YYEEEE. CDR3 size: 15 residues. The ends lost 2 bases at V and 6 bases at J; junction bases unmatched: 9. CDR3 sequence (DNA): TGTGCCAGCAGCTTCCGGGGGAGGGCCTGGGATACGCAGTATTTT. Amino acid sequence: CASSFRGRAWDTQYF.

This chain links TRBV5-1 with TRBJ1-1; no reliable D call. The CDR3 spans 12 residues. CDR1 is SGHRS, CDR2 YFSETQ, per germline. With 1 base removed from V and 6 bases from J, the gap between germline ends came to 7 bases. The CDR3 DNA reads TGCGCCAGCAGCTTGAATTTTGCTGAAGCTTTCTTT. Translation gives CASSLNFAEAFF.

CDR3 sequence (DNA): TGTGCCAGCAGCTCCGAGTTTATGGCGGGAAAGTCAGATACGCAGTATTTT. Translating gives CASSSEFMAGKSDTQYF. The J gene is TRBJ2-3, the V gene TRBV5-4; D is perhaps TRBD2 (6 bases). Germline values: CDR1 SGHNT, CDR2 YYREEE (reference sequence). There are 17 residues in the CDR3. The ends were cut back, 3 bases at V and 4 bases at J, with 21 bases in the middle.

The V and J genes are TRBV29-1 and TRBJ2-1, with D perhaps TRBD2 (5 bases). CDR3 length: 13 amino acids. CDR1 is SQVTM and CDR2 is ANQGSEA in the germline V gene. Trimming stripped 1 base from V and 9 bases from J, with 13 bases between. The CDR3 region is CSVEAALEGEQFF. The CDR3 bases are TGCAGCGTTGAAGCGGCGTTAGAGGGTGAGCAGTTCTTC.

The chain couples TRBV11-2 to TRBJ1-4; D gene ambiguous. The germline V gene has CDR1 SGHAT and CDR2 FQNNGV. V was trimmed by 5 bases and J by 8 bases, leaving 6 bases between them. This CDR3 is 11 amino acids long. CDR3 in DNA: TGTGCCAGCAGCCGAAGGGAAAAACTGTTTTTT. Translation gives CASSRREKLFF.

The chain is built from TRBV7-6 and TRBJ2-7, with a tentative D call TRBD2 (5 bases). The CDR3 contains 13 residues. The germline V and J ends were trimmed by 5 bases and 3 bases, with 11 bases remaining between them. The germline V gene encodes CDR1 SGHVS and CDR2 FNYEAQ. This CDR3 reads CASSVREDYEQYF. DNA of the CDR3: TGTGCCAGCAGCGTCCGGGAAGACTACGAGCAGTACTTC.